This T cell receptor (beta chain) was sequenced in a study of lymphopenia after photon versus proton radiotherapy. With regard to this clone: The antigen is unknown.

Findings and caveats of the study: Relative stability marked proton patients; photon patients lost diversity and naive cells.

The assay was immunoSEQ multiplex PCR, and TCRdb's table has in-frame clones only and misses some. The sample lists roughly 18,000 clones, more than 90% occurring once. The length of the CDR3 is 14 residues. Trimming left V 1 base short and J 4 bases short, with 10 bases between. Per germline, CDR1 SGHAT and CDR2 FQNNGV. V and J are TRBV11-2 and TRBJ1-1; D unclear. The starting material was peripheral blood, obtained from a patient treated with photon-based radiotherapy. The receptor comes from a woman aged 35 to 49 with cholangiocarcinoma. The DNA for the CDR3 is TGTGCCAGCAGCTTAGTCCAGCTGGGCACTGAAGCTTTCTTT. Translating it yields CASSLVQLGTEAFF.